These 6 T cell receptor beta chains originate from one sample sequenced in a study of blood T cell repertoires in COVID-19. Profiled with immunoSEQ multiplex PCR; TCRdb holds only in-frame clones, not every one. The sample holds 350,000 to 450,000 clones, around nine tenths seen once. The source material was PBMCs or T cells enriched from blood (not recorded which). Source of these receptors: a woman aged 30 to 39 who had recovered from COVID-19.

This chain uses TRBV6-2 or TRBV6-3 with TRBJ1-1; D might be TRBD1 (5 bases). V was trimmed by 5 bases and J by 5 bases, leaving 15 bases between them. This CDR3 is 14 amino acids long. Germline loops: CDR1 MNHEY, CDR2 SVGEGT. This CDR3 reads CASSPGYFKTEAFF. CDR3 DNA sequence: TGTGCCAGCAGTCCAGGGTATTTCAAGACTGAAGCTTTCTTT.

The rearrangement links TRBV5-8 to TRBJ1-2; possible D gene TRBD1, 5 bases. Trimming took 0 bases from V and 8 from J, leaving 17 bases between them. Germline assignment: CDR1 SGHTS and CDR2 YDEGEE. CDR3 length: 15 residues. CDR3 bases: TGTGCCAGCAGCTTGGTGGCTGACAGTTATCGCGGCTACACCTTC. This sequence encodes CASSLVADSYRGYTF. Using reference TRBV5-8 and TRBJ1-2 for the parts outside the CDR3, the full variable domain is EAGVTQSPTHLIKTRGQQATLRCSPISGHTSVYWYQQALGLGLQFLLWYDEGEERNRGNFPPRFSGRQFPNYSSELNVNALELEDSALYLCASSLVADSYRGYTFGSGTRLTVV.

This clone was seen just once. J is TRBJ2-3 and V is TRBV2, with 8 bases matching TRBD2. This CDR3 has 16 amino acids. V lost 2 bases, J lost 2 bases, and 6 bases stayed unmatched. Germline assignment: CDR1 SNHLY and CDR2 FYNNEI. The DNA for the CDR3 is TGTGCCAGCAGTGAATCTCGCGGGGGGACCACAGATACGCAGTATTTT. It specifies CASSESRGGTTDTQYF.

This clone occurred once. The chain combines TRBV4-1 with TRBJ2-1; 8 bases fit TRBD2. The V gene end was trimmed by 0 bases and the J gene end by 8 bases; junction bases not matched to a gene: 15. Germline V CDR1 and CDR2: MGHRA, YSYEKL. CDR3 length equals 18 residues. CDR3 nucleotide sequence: TGCGCCAGCAGCCAAGAAGGATTTAGGACTAGCCCTGTAGATGAGCAGTTCTTC. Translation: CASSQEGFRTSPVDEQFF.

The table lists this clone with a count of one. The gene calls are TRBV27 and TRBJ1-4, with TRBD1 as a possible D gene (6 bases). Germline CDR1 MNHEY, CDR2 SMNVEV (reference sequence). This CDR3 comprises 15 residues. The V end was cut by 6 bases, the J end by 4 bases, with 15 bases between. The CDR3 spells CASRKLQGINEKLFF. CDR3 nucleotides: TGTGCCAGCAGAAAATTACAGGGAATTAATGAAAAACTGTTTTTT.

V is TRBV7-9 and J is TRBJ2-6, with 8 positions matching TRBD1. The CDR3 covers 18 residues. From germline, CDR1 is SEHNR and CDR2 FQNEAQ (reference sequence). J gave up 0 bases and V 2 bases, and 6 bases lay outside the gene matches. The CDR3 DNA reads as TGTGCCAGCAGCTTATCCGGACAGGGCCTCTCTGGGGCCAACGTCCTGACTTTC. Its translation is CASSLSGQGLSGANVLTF.